These T cell receptor beta chains were read from a single sample in a study of OX40 agonist ivuxolimab in advanced cancers. Some clones are missing from TCRdb's copy, which holds only in-frame ones; the method was immunoSEQ multiplex PCR. Of more than 55,000 clones listed, around 74% are singletons. The material sequenced was CD4+ or CD8+ T cells sorted from blood, taken in a trial of the OX40 agonist ivuxolimab. These receptors were collected from an adult with an advanced solid tumor such as melanoma, head and neck, liver or kidney cancer. CDR3s include the opening cysteine and the closing phenylalanine or tryptophan. Each record gives: D gene, J gene, V gene, CDR3 DNA, CDR3 protein. The D gene is left open where the match is weak.

- | TRBJ2-3 | TRBV18 | TGTGCCAGCTCACCAGACCGGGGGCGAACAGATACGCAGTATTTT | CASSPDRGRTDTQYF
- | TRBJ1-2 | TRBV9 | TGTGCCAGCAGCGTAGGAGCAGGGGAGAACTATGGCTACACCTTC | CASSVGAGENYGYTF
- | TRBJ2-3 | TRBV2 | TGTGCCAGCAGCCTACAGGGCACAGATACGCAGTATTTT | CASSLQGTDTQYF
- | TRBJ1-1 | TRBV7-2 | TGTGCCAGCAGCTCCAGGGCCACTGAAGCTTTCTTT | CASSSRATEAFF
- | TRBJ1-5 | TRBV15 | TGTGCCACCAGCCCTAAGCCCCAGCATTTT | CATSPKPQHF
- | TRBJ2-7 | TRBV4-1 | TGCGCCAGCAGCCAAGAGGAGACAGGTTACTACGAGCAGTACTTC | CASSQEETGYYEQYF
- | TRBJ2-7 | TRBV10-3 | TGTGCCATCAGTGACGGACAGTCTGCCAGGTACGAGCAGTACTTC | CAISDGQSARYEQYF
- | TRBJ2-7 | TRBV7-8 | TGTGCCAGCAGCTTAGCGCCCTACGAGCAGTACTTC | CASSLAPYEQYF
- | TRBJ2-7 | TRBV5-4 | TGTGCCAGCAGCTTCCGGGGCTCGGACGAGCAGTACTTC | CASSFRGSDEQYF
- | TRBJ2-7 | TRBV27 | TGTGCCAGCAGTTTAGGCAACTCCTACGAGCAGTACTTC | CASSLGNSYEQYF
- | TRBJ2-3 | TRBV27 | TGTGCCAGCAGTTTGGAGTGGAAAACTAGCACAGATACGCAGTATTTT | CASSLEWKTSTDTQYF
- | TRBJ2-6 | TRBV9 | TGTGCCAGCAGCGTAGAAGGGGCTGGGGCCAACGTCCTGACTTTC | CASSVEGAGANVLTF
TRBD2 | TRBJ2-7 | TRBV6-6 | TGTGCCAGCACCTGGGGGGGGGAAGAGACCTACGAGCAGTACTTC | CASTWGGEETYEQYF
- | TRBJ1-5 | TRBV6-1 | TGTGCCAGCAGTGAATTCCCAGGTGGGACCAATCAGCCCCAGCATTTT | CASSEFPGGTNQPQHF
- | TRBJ2-1 | TRBV9 | TGTGCCAGCAGGCCGGAGTATCCCTACAATGAGCAGTTCTTC | CASRPEYPYNEQFF
- | TRBJ2-5 | TRBV7-2 | TGTGCCAGCAGCTTAGGATCTGTGACAGGACAAGAGACCCAGTACTTC | CASSLGSVTGQETQYF
- | TRBJ2-1 | TRBV9 | TGTGCCAGCAGTGTCCGGGCAGACAATGAGCAGTTCTTC | CASSVRADNEQFF